This paragraph covers one TCR beta chain sequence. Its antigen specificity is not known. No much larger clone is present one base from it, and per-base qualities are unavailable. These data come from a study of CD8+ T cells in alopecia areata listed by TCRdb under 2018. For the study in its entirety: The treated patients took part in an open-label pilot trial in which moderate-to-severe alopecia areata was treated with oral tofacitinib at 5 to 10 mg twice daily. Patients received tofacitinib for 6 to 18 months and were then followed off drug for 6 months to check for delayed response and recurrence. TCRbeta CDR3 regions were amplified by immunoSEQ multiplex PCR with 35 Vbeta forward and 13 Jbeta reverse primers. Biopsies were taken from tofacitinib-treated patients at baseline and at 4 and 24 weeks of treatment, and a later scalp biopsy was taken in several of the tofacitinib-treated patients. To study T cell clonal expansion in alopecia areata, the researchers applied high-throughput TCRbeta sequencing to both the C3H/HeJ mouse model and human patients. Scalp clonality was compared among normal scalp (n=4), patchy alopecia areata scalp (n=8), and alopecia totalis/universalis scalp (n=8). On the human side, TCRbeta sequencing was run on scalp tissue and on sorted CD4+ and CD8+ peripheral blood T cells from healthy controls and from alopecia areata patients with either patchy or totalis/universalis disease. RNA was extracted with the PAXgene miRNA kit for fixed scalp, the miRNeasy kit for PBMCs, and the RNeasy kit for mouse skin. Beyond this particular receptor, the publication reports: Higher clonality and more expanded CD8+ clones were observed in lesional scalp than in normal scalp, particularly in alopecia totalis/universalis, a finding suggestive of antigenic drive. Shared TCR sequences between patients were less evident than in mice, which may be partly attributable to HLA diversity in the patient population. Scalp TCR repertoire analysis is complicated because resident alphabeta T cells in normal human skin are also sequenced, whereas mouse skin is dominated by gammadelta T cells.

For this chain, trimming is 2 bases at the V end and 9 bases at the J end, and the number of junction bases without a gene match is 18. The CDR3 has 18 amino acids, counting the end cysteine and phenylalanine. Of all the DNA, just the CDR3 is kept, 54 bases in frame from base 1. Based on the germline V gene, the CDR1 and CDR2 sequences are SGHTA and FQGTGA. Lesional scalp punch biopsies and peripheral blood were collected from alopecia areata patients. Human scalp biopsies were fixed immediately in PAXgene tissue containers. Receptors were amplified or captured by the immunoSEQ multiplex PCR assay. RNA was extracted from all samples and reverse transcribed into cDNA, which served as template for TCR sequencing. SuperScript III was used for first-strand cDNA synthesis, primed with a 2:1 mix of oligo-dT and random hexamers. A synthetic immune receptor repertoire was used to assess amplification bias, and residual bias was removed computationally. The authors processed their data as follows. Raw reads were preprocessed for error removal, and CDR3 was defined according to IMGT conventions as running from the conserved cysteine to phenylalanine. Clonality was calculated as 1 minus Shannon entropy normalized by log2 of the number of productive unique TCRs. CD4 or CD8 identity of scalp clones was inferred by cross-referencing scalp TCRbeta sequences with sorted blood CD4 and CD8 repertoires. TCRdb obtained this table from immuneACCESS and retained in-frame rearrangements with V and J assigned. These tables miss some clones; where compared with another copy, unresolved V genes account for less than half of the shortfall, and the remainder is unexplained. V and J calls and clone size are given by that table; D and trimming were obtained from the DNA. The sample table records 12,000 or so clones; more than 50% of these occur just once. The top ten constitute around a fifth of the sample.

The sample was skin. The source of this sequence is a human donor with alopecia areata. Recombination linked TRBV7-3 to TRBJ2-1; 8 nucleotides in the junction match TRBD2. For the CDR3, the sequence is CASSLWSSGTSKSGEQFF. The nucleotides read TGTGCCAGCAGCTTATGGTCTTCGGGGACTAGTAAAAGTGGTGAGCAGTTCTTC. Beyond the CDR3, the reference TRBV7-3 and TRBJ2-1 genes provide the residues; the full variable domain reads: GAGVSQTPSNKVTEKGKYVELRCDPISGHTALYWYRQSLGQGPEFLIYFQGTGAADDSGLPNDRFFAVRPEGSVSTLKIQRTERGDSAVYLCASSLWSSGTSKSGEQFFGPGTRLTVL.